A single sample is the source of the 4 T cell receptor beta chains below, sequenced in a study of chemoradiotherapy in HPV16-positive cancers. The protocol was immunoSEQ multiplex PCR, while the TCRdb copy is restricted to in-frame clones and leaves out a portion. The data contain about 6,200 clones, 83% of them singletons. Source: tumor tissue, taken from a patient who underwent chemoradiotherapy. The origin of the receptors is a human donor with HPV-associated anogenital cancer.

CDR3 residues: CASSLVGPGAAMNNSPLHF. The CDR3 region has the DNA TGTGCCAGCAGCTTAGTGGGCCCCGGGGCGGCAATGAATAATTCACCCCTCCACTTT. The V gene is TRBV7-2, the J gene TRBJ1-6; D perhaps matches TRBD1 (5 bases). Looked up from germline, CDR1 is SGHTA and CDR2 is FQGNSA. V lost 1 base, J lost 5 bases, and 21 bases lay in between. The CDR3 is 19 amino acids.

This chain's CDR3 is CASSDIPTGSPHYGYTF. CDR3 coding DNA: TGTGCCAGCAGTGACATCCCGACAGGGTCCCCTCACTATGGCTACACCTTC. The rearrangement joins TRBV2 to TRBJ1-2, with 7 bases aligning to TRBD1. With 3 bases clipped from V and 3 bases from J, the junction kept 13 bases outside the gene matches. This CDR3 is 17 amino acids long. In germline, CDR1 is SNHLY, CDR2 FYNNEI.

The rearrangement links TRBV7-9 to TRBJ2-1; D is ambiguous. The CDR3 consists of 13 residues. Trimming stripped 6 bases from V and 7 bases from J, with 13 bases between. In germline, CDR1 is SEHNR, CDR2 FQNEAQ (reference sequence). The DNA of the CDR3 is TGTGCCAGCAGGCATAAAATCTCAAATGAGCAGTTCTTC. This encodes CASRHKISNEQFF.

The gene calls are TRBV29-1 and TRBJ2-1; 7 positions agree with TRBD1. CDR1 and CDR2 from the germline V gene are SQVTM and ANQGSEA. The CDR3 contains 13 residues. Unmatched junction bases numbered 5, after V lost 5 bases and J lost 4 bases. CDR3 DNA sequence: TGCAGCGTTCGCAGGGGGAATTACAATGAGCAGTTCTTC. Protein: CSVRRGNYNEQFF.